A single sample is the source of the 21 T cell receptor beta chains below, sequenced in a study of OX40 agonist ivuxolimab in advanced cancers. Libraries were prepared by immunoSEQ multiplex PCR; TCRdb keeps only in-frame clonotypes and omits some of them. Of some 46,000 clones in the sample, 80% were seen once. The sample here was CD4+ or CD8+ T cells sorted from blood, taken in a trial of the OX40 agonist ivuxolimab. These receptors all stem from an adult with an advanced solid tumor such as melanoma, head and neck, liver or kidney cancer.

This rearrangement joins TRBV29-1 to TRBJ2-1; D might be TRBD1 (5 bases). Germline CDR1 is SQVTM and CDR2 is ANQGSEA. The V gene lost 5 bases and the J gene lost 3 bases, with 17 bases spanning the gap. The CDR3 spans 15 residues. This CDR3 is CSVLIRERVYNEQFF. Here the CDR3 DNA reads TGCAGCGTTCTCATCAGGGAAAGGGTCTACAATGAGCAGTTCTTC.

This chain joins TRBV5-4 and TRBJ2-5; the match to TRBD2 covers 9 bases. V lost 1 base to trimming and J lost 5 bases; unmatched junction nucleotides: 6. The germline gives CDR1 SGHNT, CDR2 YYREEE (reference sequence). The CDR3 sequence is 15 residues long. CDR3 in DNA: TGTGCCAGCAGCTTGTCCAGCGGGAGGCCGGAGACCCAGTACTTC. It encodes CASSLSSGRPETQYF.

The rearrangement joins TRBV5-4 to TRBJ2-1, with 8 bases lining up with TRBD2. Trimming removed 4 bases from V and 6 bases from J; junction bases left unmatched: 6. Germline V CDR1 and CDR2: SGHNT, YYREEE (reference sequence). The CDR3 consists of 14 residues. As DNA, the CDR3 is TGTGCCAGCAGCGTCGGGACTAGGCGCAATGAGCAGTTCTTC. This encodes CASSVGTRRNEQFF.

The chain couples TRBV7-2 to TRBJ2-3, with D perhaps matching TRBD1 (5 bases). V was pared by 4 bases and J by 0 bases, with 8 bases between. This CDR3 spans 14 amino acids. Germline lookup yields CDR1 SGHTA and CDR2 FQGNSA. The CDR3 DNA reads as TGTGCCAGCAGCTGGCGACAGAGCACAGATACGCAGTATTTT. It yields the protein CASSWRQSTDTQYF.

The gene calls are TRBV28 and TRBJ2-1, with D perhaps TRBD2 (7 bases). V was shortened by 7 bases and J by 7 bases, with 17 bases between the two germline ends. The CDR3 totals 14 residues. The germline V gene has CDR1 MDHEN and CDR2 SYDVKM. In DNA, the CDR3 is TGTGCCAGCACCTTGAGGGGGAGGGAAAATGAGCAGTTCTTC. Translated, it gives CASTLRGRENEQFF.

The V and J genes are TRBV11-3 and TRBJ2-1; D is ambiguous. V was cut by 5 bases and J by 6 bases, with 11 bases left in between. This CDR3 is built from 13 residues. Germline lookup yields CDR1 SGHNT and CDR2 YENEEA. The CDR3 region has the DNA TGTGCCAGCAGCCCTGAAAGCGCCAATGAGCAGTTCTTC. Translating it yields CASSPESANEQFF.

CDR3: CASSPGGWDSPLHF. Here the CDR3 DNA reads TGTGCCAGCTCACCGGGGGGGTGGGATTCACCCCTCCACTTT. The chain links TRBV18 to TRBJ1-6; possibly TRBD1 for D (5 bases). Trimming shortened V by 3 bases and J by 8 bases, and 11 bases separated the two germline ends. This CDR3 is 14 amino acids long. The germline V gene has CDR1 KGHSH and CDR2 LQKENI.

The V call is TRBV27, the J call TRBJ2-5; D uncertain. The V gene lost 3 bases and the J gene lost 4 bases, with 9 bases spanning the gap. Germline CDR1 is MNHEY and CDR2 is SMNVEV (reference sequence). The CDR3 contains 13 residues. CDR3 bases: TGTGCCAGCAGTTTTAAAGTTCGAGAGACCCAGTACTTC. Residues: CASSFKVRETQYF.

A remark on this clone: Other DNA sequences in the sample encode the same CDR3. The chain carries TRBV18 and TRBJ1-1; D gene unclear. Germline CDR1 is KGHSH and CDR2 is LQKENI. The CDR3 sequence is 13 residues long. The V gene lost 3 bases and the J gene lost 1 base, with 6 bases spanning the gap. CDR3 region: CASSPAGNTEAFF. The CDR3 bases are TGTGCCAGCTCACCGGCGGGGAACACTGAAGCTTTCTTT.

The V gene is TRBV4-1, the J gene TRBJ1-5; no definite D call. Germline V gives CDR1 MGHRA, CDR2 YSYEKL. Deletions cut 1 base from V and 1 base from J, with 17 bases between. The CDR3 is made up of 18 amino acids. CDR3 sequence reads: CASSQVGFGQRSNQPQHF. DNA for the CDR3: TGCGCCAGCAGCCAAGTAGGGTTTGGTCAGCGGAGCAATCAGCCCCAGCATTTT.

The rearrangement joins TRBV18 to TRBJ2-7, with 7 bases lining up with TRBD1. The germline V gene encodes CDR1 KGHSH and CDR2 LQKENI. The J segment lost 7 bases and the V segment lost 2 bases, leaving 8 bases of the junction unmatched. The CDR3 runs 14 residues. Here the CDR3 reads CASSPDRAKGEQYF. DNA of the CDR3: TGTGCCAGCTCACCAGACAGGGCCAAGGGAGAGCAGTACTTC. Looking up the rest from reference TRBV18 and TRBJ2-7 gives the full variable domain: NAGVMQNPRHLVRRRGQEARLRCSPMKGHSHVYWYRQLPEEGLKFMVYLQKENIIDESGMPKERFSAEFPKEGPSILRIQQVVRGDSAAYFCASSPDRAKGEQYFGPGTRLTVT.

The chain links TRBV5-5 to TRBJ2-1, with 8 bases fitting TRBD1. The V and J ends lost 4 bases and 10 bases, in that order; junction bases with no gene match: 7. Germline CDR1 reads SGHKS; CDR2 reads YYEKEE (reference sequence). This CDR3 is 13 amino acids long. The CDR3 coding sequence is TGTGCCAGCAGCCCGGACAGGGTTGGCGAGCAGTTCTTC. It specifies CASSPDRVGEQFF.

The rearrangement joins TRBV4-1 to TRBJ1-4; D may be TRBD1 (5 bases). Germline CDR1 and CDR2: MGHRA and YSYEKL. V gave up 2 bases and J gave up 6 bases, with 19 bases separating them. The CDR3 loop spans 17 amino acids. Here the CDR3 reads CASSQKMSYGGDEKLFF. The CDR3 bases are TGCGCCAGCAGCCAAAAGATGTCCTACGGGGGGGATGAAAAACTGTTTTTT.

This clone was recorded once. This sequence joins TRBV4-1 and TRBJ2-1; TRBD2 aligns across 14 bases. This CDR3 has 19 amino acids. The V gene end was trimmed by 4 bases and the J gene end by 5 bases; junction bases not matched to a gene: 13. CDR1 MGHRA and CDR2 YSYEKL come from the germline V gene. The CDR3 DNA is TGCGCCAGCAGCCCCGGACTAGCGGGAGGATCTGGGCTGAACAATGAGCAGTTCTTC. This gives the protein CASSPGLAGGSGLNNEQFF.

This sequence joins TRBV4-3 and TRBJ1-4; D is unresolved. The germline V and J ends were trimmed by 0 bases and 4 bases, with 9 bases remaining between them. CDR1 LGHNA and CDR2 YSLEER come from the germline V gene. The CDR3 has 15 amino acids. The CDR3 reads CASSQDLRINEKLFF. CDR3 nucleotide sequence: TGCGCCAGCAGCCAAGATTTGAGGATTAATGAAAAACTGTTTTTT.

This CDR3 is CASSQGRRSKNIQYF. The CDR3 DNA reads as TGTGCCAGCAGTCAGGGGCGAAGGTCCAAAAACATTCAGTACTTC. This chain links TRBV27 with TRBJ2-4; D is perhaps TRBD1 (6 bases). Trimming removed 5 bases at V and 2 bases at J, with 13 bases between. Germline CDR1 is MNHEY and CDR2 is SMNVEV (reference sequence). CDR3 length: 15 residues.

The chain combines TRBV7-2 with TRBJ1-1; the D gene is possibly TRBD1 (5 bases). The ends were cut back, 2 bases at V and 1 base at J, with 8 bases in the middle. Germline CDR1 SGHTA, CDR2 FQGNSA. This CDR3 comprises 14 residues. The CDR3 protein is CASSLLTGNTEAFF. For the CDR3, the DNA is TGTGCCAGCAGCTTATTAACAGGGAACACTGAAGCTTTCTTT.

V usage is TRBV18 and J usage is TRBJ1-1; D possibly corresponds to TRBD1 (6 bases). The V and J ends lost 6 bases and 8 bases respectively, with 16 bases between them. CDR3 length: 13 amino acids. Germline CDR1 KGHSH, CDR2 LQKENI. The CDR3 region is CASSYSGGSEAFF. The DNA of the CDR3 is TGTGCCAGCTCCTACTCGGGGGGCTCGGAAGCTTTCTTT.

To note about this clone: A read error may explain this, as a much larger clone is one base away. V is TRBV6-7 and J is TRBJ2-3; tentative D call: TRBD2 (6 bases). TRBV6-7 carries the ORF label, with uncertain function. The CDR3 has 15 amino acids. CDR3 loop: CTSTRGGSSTDTQYF. The CDR3 DNA follows: TGTACCAGCACCCGCGGAGGGTCCAGCACAGATACGCAGTATTTT.

This clone was counted a single time. The V and J genes are TRBV27 and TRBJ2-3, with D tentatively TRBD2 (5 bases). Germline V lookup: CDR1 MNHEY, CDR2 SMNVEV (reference sequence). With 0 bases removed from V and 2 bases from J, the gap between germline ends came to 12 bases. The CDR3 sequence is 16 residues long. The CDR3: CASSLSSGRITDTQYF. CDR3 sequence (DNA): TGTGCCAGCAGTTTATCATCGGGGAGAATCACAGATACGCAGTATTTT.

This chain connects TRBV5-1 to TRBJ2-5, with D perhaps TRBD1 (6 bases). Looked up from germline, CDR1 is SGHRS and CDR2 is YFSETQ. The CDR3 is made up of 13 amino acids. Trimming took 0 bases from V and 3 from J, leaving 6 bases between them. CDR3 sequence: CASSLEGEETQYF. CDR3 nucleotide sequence: TGCGCCAGCAGCTTGGAGGGGGAAGAGACCCAGTACTTC. The full variable domain, completed using reference TRBV5-1 and TRBJ2-5, is KAGVTQTPRYLIKTRGQQVTLSCSPISGHRSVSWYQQTPGQGLQFLFEYFSETQRNKGNFPGRFSGRQFSNSRSEMNVSTLELGDSALYLCASSLEGEETQYFGPGTRLLVL.